This is a list of T cell receptor beta chains from one sample in a study of early T cells in non-severe SARS-CoV-2 infection. Each CDR3 protein is one row after TCRdb ran MiXCR on the 5' RACE reads. Of roughly 50,000 distinct CDR3 sequences listed, 8.2% are singletons. Material for sequencing was whole blood. These receptors came from an adult who was a healthcare worker with PCR-confirmed SARS-CoV-2 infection or an uninfected control (not recorded which). Both conserved end residues are part of each CDR3. A D gene is named only where the DNA matches it firmly. Not every row has a clone size; where given, it reads once, few, many or a size class.

j_call v_call clone_size d_call cdr3_aa cdr3_nt
TRBJ2-7 TRBV11-2 . . CASSRAYEQYF TGTGCCAGCAGTCGAGCCTACGAGCAGTACTTC
TRBJ2-5 TRBV18 . . CASSPSGGETQYF TGTGCCAGCTCACCATCAGGAGGAGAGACCCAGTACTTC
TRBJ2-1 TRBV30 . . CAWSGIAYNEQFF TGTGCCTGGAGCGGTATCGCCTACAATGAGCAGTTCTTC
TRBJ1-2 TRBV4-1 few . CASSQETRGAARGYTF TGCGCCAGCAGCCAAGAGACTAGGGGGGCCGCGAGAGGCTACACCTTC
TRBJ2-7 TRBV12-3/TRBV12-4 . TRBD1 CASSRTGAGEQYF TGTGCCAGCAGTCGGACAGGGGCGGGGGAGCAGTACTTC
TRBJ2-1 TRBV18 . . CASSPRGAPTYNEQFF TGTGCCAGCTCCCCCCGGGGGGCTCCCACCTACAATGAGCAGTTCTTC
TRBJ1-2 TRBV3-1 . . CASSQGKPYGYTF TGTGCCAGCAGCCAAGGAAAACCCTATGGCTACACCTTC
TRBJ1-3 TRBV4-2 few TRBD1 CASSQLLGQGFGNTIYF TGTGCCAGCAGCCAACTGTTGGGACAGGGCTTTGGAAACACCATATATTTT
TRBJ1-5 TRBV12-3/TRBV12-4 many . CASSPDSSNQPQHF TGTGCCAGCAGTCCGGACAGTAGCAATCAGCCCCAGCATTTT
TRBJ2-2 TRBV18 few . CASSSATGELFF TGTGCCAGCTCGTCGGCCACCGGGGAGCTGTTTTTT
TRBJ1-5 TRBV28 . TRBD1 CASSGTGGEGNQPQHF TGTGCCAGCAGTGGGACAGGGGGTGAGGGCAATCAGCCCCAGCATTTT
TRBJ2-5 TRBV10-3 . . CAISETSSDRPLQTQYF TGTGCCATCAGTGAGACCTCGTCCGACAGGCCACTCCAGACCCAGTACTTC
TRBJ2-1 TRBV20-1 . TRBD2 CSARHRLAGSSSYNEQFF TGCAGTGCTAGGCACAGACTAGCGGGTTCCAGCTCCTACAATGAGCAGTTCTTC
TRBJ2-3 TRBV29-1 few . CSGGPVDTQYF TGCAGCGGAGGTCCTGTAGATACGCAGTATTTT
TRBJ1-5 TRBV2 few . CASRGEQGNQPQHF TGTGCCAGCAGGGGGGAACAGGGCAATCAGCCCCAGCATTTT